This passage covers 25 T cell receptor beta chains from one sample sequenced in a study of T cells after yellow fever vaccination. TCRdb reprocessed the 5' RACE reads with MiXCR, giving one entry per CDR3 protein. Seen here are 400,000 or so distinct CDR3 sequences, under 14% observed once, and the top ten hold about 17%. This material consisted of PBMCs, taken on the day of the first yellow fever vaccination. The receptors were gathered from a young man who received the YFV17D yellow fever vaccine.

This clonotype was seen a few times. The chain carries TRBV2 and TRBJ2-3; 7 nucleotides line up with TRBD1. Germline-derived CDR1 and CDR2 are SNHLY and FYNNEI. The CDR3 has 12 residues. V gave up 8 bases and J gave up 8 bases; unmatched junction bases: 7. CDR3 residues: CASAENRGTQYF. The CDR3 DNA follows: TGTGCCAGCGCTGAAAACAGGGGTACGCAGTATTTT.

This chain connects TRBV20-1 to TRBJ2-5; no firm D call. Germline-derived CDR1 and CDR2 are DFQATT and SNEGSKA (reference sequence). The ends were cut back, 5 bases at V and 5 bases at J, with 9 bases in the middle. CDR3 size: 11 residues. CDR3 DNA sequence: TGCAGTGCTTGGGTTTGGGAGACCCAGTACTTC. It codes for CSAWVWETQYF.

This clonotype was detected only a few times. The gene calls are TRBV29-1 and TRBJ2-2; 7 nucleotides match TRBD2. The CDR3 totals 14 residues. Trimming cost V 2 bases and J 4 bases; bases outside gene matches: 4. From germline, CDR1 is SQVTM and CDR2 ANQGSEA. The CDR3 sequence: CSVEKGGSTGELFF. The CDR3 nucleotides read TGCAGCGTTGAAAAGGGCGGGAGCACCGGGGAGCTGTTTTTT.

This clonotype was recorded a few times. The rearrangement uses TRBV6-5 and TRBJ1-2; TRBD1 is a possible D gene (6 bases). The V gene's germline CDR1 is MNHEY and CDR2 SVGAGI. The CDR3 is 15 residues long. Trimming removed 2 bases at V and 7 bases at J, with 17 bases between. The CDR3 DNA reads as TGTGCCAGCAGTTACCGTGGGGGGCAGTCCCTTGGCTACACCTTC. It yields the protein CASSYRGGQSLGYTF.

This clonotype was counted between two and nine times. The gene calls are TRBV25-1 and TRBJ2-2; tentative D call: TRBD2 (5 bases). V was clipped by 4 bases and J by 4 bases, with 10 bases between them. The CDR3 is 14 residues long. Germline-derived CDR1 and CDR2 are MGHDK and SYGVNS. This CDR3 reads CASSVGLTTGELFF. CDR3 bases: TGTGCCAGCAGTGTTGGACTGACCACCGGGGAGCTGTTTTTT.

The chain joins TRBV3-1 to TRBJ2-2; no definite D call. CDR3 length equals 14 residues. Germline CDR1 LGHDT, CDR2 YNNKEL (reference sequence). The ends were cut back, 4 bases at V and 0 bases at J, with 6 bases in the middle. CDR3 DNA: TGTGCCAGCAGCCGGATGCCGAACACCGGGGAGCTGTTTTTT. Translation gives CASSRMPNTGELFF.

Written as DNA, the CDR3 is TGTGCCAGCAGTTACTCATGGGTTAGTAGCTATGGCTACACCTTC. Its translation is CASSYSWVSSYGYTF. The J gene is TRBJ1-2, the V gene TRBV6-5, with unresolved D. The germline V and J ends were trimmed by 0 bases and 4 bases, with 12 bases remaining between them. This CDR3 spans 15 amino acids. Per germline, CDR1 MNHEY and CDR2 SVGAGI.

This clonotype was counted a few times. The chain carries TRBV20-1 and TRBJ2-2; 8 bases are a match to TRBD1. The CDR3 is 15 amino acids. J lost 7 bases, V lost 6 bases, and 13 bases had no gene match. From germline, CDR1 is DFQATT and CDR2 SNEGSKA (reference sequence). CDR3 bases: TGCAGTGCGTTCGATGGACAGGGTCAGGACGGGGAGCTGTTTTTT. Protein sequence: CSAFDGQGQDGELFF.

V and J are TRBV7-2 and TRBJ2-7; the match to TRBD1 covers 9 bases. The V and J ends lost 6 bases and 3 bases, in that order; junction bases with no gene match: 9. The CDR3 sequence is 15 residues long. Germline loops: CDR1 SGHTA, CDR2 FQGNSA. The CDR3, as DNA: TGTGCCAGCAGAACCTCCGGGACAGGGTACTACGAGCAGTACTTC. Protein product: CASRTSGTGYYEQYF.

The chain is built from TRBV7-9 and TRBJ1-5; tentatively, D is TRBD1 (5 bases). Trimming pared 5 bases from V and 5 bases from J, leaving 13 bases between. The CDR3 covers 14 residues. Per the germline V gene, CDR1 is SEHNR and CDR2 is FQNEAQ (reference sequence). DNA of the CDR3: TGTGCCAGCAGCGATAGGGGATCCGATCAGCCCCAGCATTTT. Translating gives CASSDRGSDQPQHF.

The chain combines TRBV20-1 with TRBJ2-1, with 14 bases fitting TRBD2. Germline CDR1 DFQATT, CDR2 SNEGSKA (reference sequence). The junction had 8 bases not matched to a gene; V was cut back by 6 bases and J by 1 base. The CDR3 has 17 residues. The CDR3 loop is CSAHRTSGGLSYNEQFF. DNA for the CDR3: TGCAGTGCACACAGGACTAGCGGGGGGCTTTCCTACAATGAGCAGTTCTTC.

This clonotype has ten or more counts. The chain joins TRBV29-1 to TRBJ2-7, with a possible D match to TRBD2 (6 bases). The CDR3 is 13 amino acids. Germline V gene data show CDR1 as SQVTM and CDR2 as ANQGSEA. Trimming removed 5 bases at V and 7 bases at J, with 18 bases between. CDR3 bases: TGCAGCGTTCTTGACCTTAGGAGCGGGGAGCAGTACTTC. Translated, it gives CSVLDLRSGEQYF.

A few counts support this clonotype. The chain recombines TRBV3-1 with TRBJ2-3; D is possibly TRBD1 (5 bases). Germline CDR1 LGHDT, CDR2 YNNKEL (reference sequence). V was clipped by 3 bases and J by 2 bases, with 15 bases between them. This CDR3 is built from 16 residues. The DNA for the CDR3 is TGTGCCAGCAGCCATGGAGTTCATGGGGCCACAGATACGCAGTATTTT. Encoded protein: CASSHGVHGATDTQYF.

This clonotype was observed a handful of times. The chain links TRBV4-3 to TRBJ2-3; TRBD1 or TRBD2 may be the D gene (6 bases each). The V and J ends lost 0 bases and 7 bases respectively, with 14 bases between them. The CDR3 contains 15 residues. From germline, CDR1 is LGHNA and CDR2 YSLEER. The CDR3 DNA reads as TGCGCCAGCAGCCAAGAATTACGGGGGCCCCATACGCAGTATTTT. Translated: CASSQELRGPHTQYF.

This clonotype was counted at least ten times. V and J are TRBV5-1 and TRBJ2-1; 9 nucleotides agree with TRBD2. The J segment lost 8 bases and the V segment lost 1 base, leaving 16 bases of the junction unmatched. Germline V lookup: CDR1 SGHRS, CDR2 YFSETQ. The CDR3 totals 18 residues. DNA for the CDR3: TGCGCCAGCAGCTTGAGTAGGCTAGCGGGGCCCCACGGGGATGAGCAGTTCTTC. This codes for CASSLSRLAGPHGDEQFF.

Only a few counts were recorded for this clonotype. J is TRBJ2-2 and V is TRBV6-1; the D is unclear. Deletions cut 6 bases from V and 0 bases from J, with 11 bases between. Germline lookup yields CDR1 MNHNS and CDR2 SASEGT. This CDR3 has 15 residues. The CDR3 protein is CASSRRETNTGELFF. CDR3 nucleotide sequence: TGTGCCAGCAGCCGCCGCGAGACGAACACCGGGGAGCTGTTTTTT.

The J gene is TRBJ2-5, the V gene TRBV27, with D possibly being TRBD1 (6 bases). With 5 bases removed from V and 4 bases from J, the gap between germline ends came to 23 bases. This CDR3 contains 17 residues. Germline assignment: CDR1 MNHEY and CDR2 SMNVEV (reference sequence). Here the CDR3 DNA reads TGTGCCAGCAGTCCCCAGCGTGGGACACTCTTTGGAGAGACCCAGTACTTC. Amino acids: CASSPQRGTLFGETQYF.

In this sample, this clonotype turned up a few times. The chain carries TRBV2 and TRBJ2-1, with 13 positions matching TRBD2. Germline trimming cut 4 bases from V and 7 bases from J; bases unmatched to any gene: 4. Germline V CDR1 and CDR2: SNHLY, FYNNEI. The CDR3 has 15 residues. The CDR3 bases are TGTGCCAGCAGTGCGGGACTAGCGGGGACGAATGAGCAGTTCTTC. Translating it yields CASSAGLAGTNEQFF.

This clonotype was recorded a few times. The chain uses TRBV10-3 and TRBJ2-1; 10 bases are a match to TRBD2. Trimming removed 0 bases from V and 8 bases from J; junction bases left unmatched: 7. CDR1 and CDR2 from the germline V gene are ENHRY and SYGVKD. The CDR3 is made up of 16 amino acids. The CDR3: CAISESAGLARHEQFF. The DNA for the CDR3 is TGTGCCATCAGTGAGTCTGCGGGACTAGCGCGGCATGAGCAGTTCTTC.

This clonotype has more than one count but fewer than ten. The V and J genes are TRBV7-2 and TRBJ1-1, with TRBD1 as a possible D gene (6 bases). The ends were cut back, 7 bases at V and 7 bases at J, with 16 bases in the middle. The length of the CDR3 is 13 residues. Germline CDR1 reads SGHTA; CDR2 reads FQGNSA. For the CDR3, the DNA is TGTGCCAGCAACTACAGGGATGGTCTTGAAGCTTTCTTT. Residues: CASNYRDGLEAFF.

This clonotype came up many times. The CDR3 DNA sequence: TGCGCCAGCAGCTTGGAGGCGGGTAGAGGAGAGACCCAGTACTTC. Residues: CASSLEAGRGETQYF. The chain employs TRBV5-1 and TRBJ2-5; maybe TRBD2 (5 bases). Germline values: CDR1 SGHRS, CDR2 YFSETQ. This CDR3 contains 15 residues. Trimming removed 0 bases at V and 4 bases at J, with 13 bases between.

This chain links TRBV9 with TRBJ2-5; D is undetermined. CDR3 size: 13 residues. Trimming stripped 4 bases from V and 2 bases from J, with 9 bases between. Germline V gives CDR1 SGDLS, CDR2 YYNGEE. The CDR3 DNA sequence: TGTGCCAGCAGCCGGGCAGGACAAGAGACCCAGTACTTC. Translated: CASSRAGQETQYF.

This clonotype was counted between two and nine times. V is TRBV9 and J is TRBJ2-4; TRBD1 matches at 9 bases. The J segment lost 8 bases and the V segment lost 2 bases, leaving 8 bases of the junction unmatched. Germline CDR1 reads SGDLS; CDR2 reads YYNGEE. This CDR3 comprises 15 residues. Written as DNA, the CDR3 is TGTGCCAGCAGCGTTAGGACAGGGGTCAGTGACATTCAGTACTTC. It is translated as CASSVRTGVSDIQYF.

The V gene is TRBV18, the J gene TRBJ2-3; D is undetermined. This CDR3 spans 14 amino acids. Germline loops: CDR1 KGHSH, CDR2 LQKENI. V lost 3 bases and J 1 base, leaving 8 bases between the germline ends. CDR3 sequence: CASSPDVRTDTQYF. In nucleotides, the CDR3 is TGTGCCAGCTCACCGGACGTGCGCACAGATACGCAGTATTTT.

The chain recombines TRBV29-1 with TRBJ1-1; 10 nucleotides match TRBD1. The V and J ends lost 8 bases and 5 bases, in that order; junction bases with no gene match: 8. The CDR3 has 13 amino acids. Germline assignment: CDR1 SQVTM and CDR2 ANQGSEA. The CDR3 region is CSTKTGGSTEAFF. CDR3 nucleotides: TGCAGCACGAAGACAGGGGGCTCAACTGAAGCTTTCTTT.